The 32 T cell receptor beta chains reported below all come from one sample, sequenced in a study of regulatory T cells in long-lasting Graves disease. Time point indicated: newly diagnosed GD, antithyroid drugs for less than 3 months. Generation of the TCR library employed RNA extracted from PBMCs. Construction of TCR beta libraries relied on iRepertoire HTBI primers and on Arm-PCR targeting CDR3 regions. TCRdb re-derived calls from the multiplex PCR reads in MiXCR, one entry per CDR3 protein. The sample carries about 420,000 distinct CDR3 sequences, around 17% recorded once. The same sample was also used in a study of T cells in Graves' hyperthyroidism and ophthalmopathy.

The starting material was peripheral blood mononuclear cells (PBMCs), obtained at new diagnosis, from a patient treated with antithyroid drugs. These receptors were collected from a woman in her late teens or twenties with Graves disease.

This clonotype was seen many times. The chain is built from TRBV2 and TRBJ1-6; the match to TRBD1 covers 7 bases. J was trimmed by 7 bases and V by 4 bases; bases with no gene match: 7. The CDR3 is made up of 15 amino acids. CDR1 is SNHLY and CDR2 is FYNNEI in the germline V gene. The CDR3 loop reads CASSAGDSVNSPLHF. In DNA, the CDR3 is TGTGCCAGCAGTGCCGGGGACAGCGTCAATTCACCCCTCCACTTT. Variable domain in full (rest from reference TRBV2 and TRBJ1-6): EPEVTQTPSHQVTQMGQEVILRCVPISNHLYFYWYRQILGQKVEFLVSFYNNEISEKSEIFDDQFSVERPDGSNFTLKIRSTKLEDSAMYFCASSAGDSVNSPLHFGNGTRLTVT.

This clonotype was counted at least ten times. V is TRBV20-1 and J is TRBJ2-7; 8 nucleotides agree with TRBD1. CDR3 length: 17 residues. The trim removed 0 bases at V and 6 bases at J, leaving 16 bases unmatched. Germline V gene data show CDR1 as DFQATT and CDR2 as SNEGSKA (reference sequence). The CDR3 DNA reads as TGCAGTGCTAGAGATGAAGGACAGGGATACCCTACGACCGAGCAGTACTTC. The encoded protein is CSARDEGQGYPTTEQYF.

This clonotype was recorded many times. The rearrangement joins TRBV3-1 to TRBJ1-6; the D is unclear. The CDR3 is made up of 13 amino acids. Germline CDR1 LGHDT, CDR2 YNNKEL (reference sequence). V lost 1 base to trimming and J lost 15 bases, with 13 bases between them. The CDR3 nucleotides are TGTGCCAGCAGCCAAGGTTCCGGGTCGCGCCTCCACTTT. It encodes CASSQGSGSRLHF.

This clonotype was observed many times. The chain has TRBV27 and TRBJ2-3, with D perhaps matching TRBD2 (5 bases). Trimming took off 8 bases at V and 0 bases at J, with 12 bases between the two ends. The germline CDR1 and CDR2 sequences are MNHEY and SMNVEV (reference sequence). The CDR3 is 14 residues long. The CDR3, as DNA: TGTGCCAGCGGAGGTGCGCCTAGCACAGATACGCAGTATTTT. Translating it yields CASGGAPSTDTQYF.

The rearrangement joins TRBV13 to TRBJ2-7; 14 bases map to TRBD2. The J segment lost 3 bases and the V segment lost 1 base, leaving 11 bases of the junction unmatched. CDR1 PRHDT and CDR2 FYEKMQ come from the germline V gene (reference sequence). This CDR3 is built from 19 residues. The DNA for the CDR3 is TGTGCCAGCAGCTTAGCCCCGGGACTAGCGGGAGAGAAGGGCTACGAGCAGTACTTC. Its translation is CASSLAPGLAGEKGYEQYF.

Many counts were recorded for this clonotype. This sequence joins TRBV7-2 and TRBJ2-1, with 11 positions matching TRBD2. In germline, CDR1 is SGHTA, CDR2 FQGNSA. With 3 bases clipped from V and 4 bases from J, the junction kept 8 bases outside the gene matches. This CDR3 has 17 amino acids. Here the CDR3 reads CASSLVLLAGAYNEQFF. The CDR3 bases are TGTGCCAGCAGCTTGGTGTTACTAGCGGGAGCTTACAATGAGCAGTTCTTC.

This clonotype appeared many times. V is TRBV15 and J is TRBJ1-5; 7 bases are a match to TRBD1. This CDR3 is 16 amino acids long. Germline CDR1 LNHNV, CDR2 YYDKDF (reference sequence). V was clipped by 1 base and J by 9 bases; unmatched bases: 12. The CDR3 loop reads CATSRGGGGPRWPQHF. The CDR3 DNA reads as TGTGCCACCAGCAGAGGGGGAGGGGGCCCCAGGTGGCCCCAGCATTTT.

The genes are TRBV5-6 and TRBJ2-5; 9 positions agree with TRBD2. Germline V gene sequence: CDR1 SGHDT, CDR2 YYEEEE. V lost 0 bases to trimming and J lost 5 bases; unmatched junction nucleotides: 5. The CDR3 totals 15 residues. The CDR3 sequence is CASSLVLAGYETQYF. DNA of the CDR3: TGTGCCAGCAGCTTGGTTCTAGCGGGATATGAGACCCAGTACTTC.

This clonotype was detected ten times or more. The CDR3 region is CASSPGVKVHEQYF. Written as DNA, the CDR3 is TGTGCCAGCAGTCCCGGGGTCAAGGTTCACGAGCAGTACTTC. V is TRBV6-1 and J is TRBJ2-7, with D possibly being TRBD2 (5 bases). There are 14 residues in the CDR3. V was clipped by 5 bases and J by 5 bases, with 16 bases between them. The germline V gene has CDR1 MNHNS and CDR2 SASEGT.

This clonotype was seen a few times. The chain links TRBV7-3 to TRBJ2-1, with D unresolved. From germline, CDR1 is SGHTA and CDR2 FQGTGA. This CDR3 region has 16 residues. V lost 5 bases to trimming and J lost 5 bases, with 19 bases between them. This CDR3 is CASSNFGPASHNEQFF. Written as DNA, the CDR3 is TGTGCCAGCAGCAACTTCGGCCCAGCCTCTCACAATGAGCAGTTCTTC. The full variable domain, in which reference TRBV7-3 and TRBJ2-1 provide the parts outside the CDR3, is GAGVSQTPSNKVTEKGKYVELRCDPISGHTALYWYRQSLGQGPEFLIYFQGTGAADDSGLPNDRFFAVRPEGSVSTLKIQRTERGDSAVYLCASSNFGPASHNEQFFGPGTRLTVL.

Ten or more counts support this clonotype. V is TRBV27 and J is TRBJ2-1; 12 positions match TRBD2. After removal of 4 bases from V and 2 bases from J, the junction contained 0 bases not matched to a gene. This CDR3 contains 15 residues. CDR1 is MNHEY and CDR2 is SMNVEV in the germline V gene (reference sequence). CDR3 protein: CASSWTSGTYNEQFF. The DNA of the CDR3 is TGTGCCAGCAGTTGGACTAGCGGGACCTACAATGAGCAGTTCTTC.

The gene calls are TRBV12-3 or TRBV12-4 and TRBJ2-2, with a tentative D call TRBD1 (5 bases). This CDR3 region has 15 residues. Deletions cut 3 bases from V and 6 bases from J, with 14 bases between. The CDR3 here is CASSFGQGRAGELFF. CDR3 nucleotide sequence: TGTGCCAGCAGTTTCGGGCAGGGAAGGGCCGGGGAGCTGTTTTTT.

V usage is TRBV27 and J usage is TRBJ2-7, with D perhaps TRBD1 (5 bases). CDR1 and CDR2 (germline): MNHEY, SMNVEV (reference sequence). This CDR3 has 14 residues. The V and J ends lost 3 bases and 3 bases respectively, with 12 bases between them. CDR3 sequence (DNA): TGTGCCAGCAGTTTTAGTGGACATATCTACGAGCAGTACTTC. Amino acid sequence: CASSFSGHIYEQYF.

This rearrangement joins TRBV5-1 to TRBJ2-5; the match to TRBD2 covers 9 bases. This CDR3 has 15 residues. Germline V CDR1 and CDR2: SGHRS, YFSETQ. J lost 2 bases, V lost 4 bases, and 6 bases had no gene match. The CDR3 loop reads CASSPGTSRQETQYF. CDR3 nucleotides: TGCGCCAGCAGCCCAGGGACTAGCAGACAAGAGACCCAGTACTTC. Looking up the rest from reference TRBV5-1 and TRBJ2-5 gives the full variable domain: KAGVTQTPRYLIKTRGQQVTLSCSPISGHRSVSWYQQTPGQGLQFLFEYFSETQRNKGNFPGRFSGRQFSNSRSEMNVSTLELGDSALYLCASSPGTSRQETQYFGPGTRLLVL.

This chain joins TRBV19 and TRBJ1-2, with 7 positions matching TRBD1. The germline V gene encodes CDR1 LNHDA and CDR2 SQIVND (reference sequence). V lost 5 bases, J lost 4 bases, and 7 bases stayed unmatched. The CDR3 sequence is 14 residues long. The CDR3 loop is CASSLQGGSYGYTF. The CDR3 nucleotides are TGTGCCAGTAGTTTGCAGGGGGGCTCCTATGGCTACACCTTC.

This clonotype was recorded at least ten times. This chain joins TRBV20-1 and TRBJ2-1; D is ambiguous. The ends were cut back, 6 bases at V and 4 bases at J, with 7 bases in the middle. The CDR3 is 11 amino acids. Germline V gives CDR1 DFQATT, CDR2 SNEGSKA (reference sequence). CDR3 loop: CSAAQYNEQFF. CDR3 bases: TGCAGTGCCGCCCAGTACAATGAGCAGTTCTTC.

There are many counts of this clonotype. This sequence joins TRBV13 and TRBJ2-7; TRBD2 aligns across 9 bases. The length of the CDR3 is 13 residues. Germline V CDR1 and CDR2: PRHDT, FYEKMQ (reference sequence). V shed 5 bases and J 1 base; nucleotides not matched to a gene: 0. For the CDR3, the DNA is TGTGCCAGCAGCAGCGGGAGGTCCTACGAGCAGTACTTC. It encodes CASSSGRSYEQYF.

In its sample, this clonotype was seen many times. The gene calls are TRBV29-1 and TRBJ1-1; D gene ambiguous. From germline, CDR1 is SQVTM and CDR2 ANQGSEA. V was pared by 3 bases and J by 2 bases, with 10 bases between. The CDR3 is 13 amino acids. In DNA, the CDR3 is TGCAGCGTTGAGGGGAGGAGAAACACTGAAGCTTTCTTT. Its protein is CSVEGRRNTEAFF. Full variable domain (missing parts from reference TRBV29-1 and TRBJ1-1): SAVISQKPSRDICQRGTSLTIQCQVDSQVTMMFWYRQQPGQSLTLIATANQGSEATYESGFVIDKFPISRPNLTFSTLTVSNMSPEDSSIYLCSVEGRRNTEAFFGQGTRLTVV.

In its sample, this clonotype was seen many times. The rearrangement uses TRBV4-2 and TRBJ2-3, with D uncertain. Germline assignment: CDR1 LGHNA and CDR2 YNFKEQ. The ends were cut back, 3 bases at V and 6 bases at J, with 13 bases in the middle. The CDR3 consists of 14 residues. The CDR3 is CASSHGRQLDTQYF. For the CDR3, the DNA is TGTGCCAGCAGCCACGGACGTCAACTGGATACGCAGTATTTT.

Ten or more counts support this clonotype. The rearrangement joins TRBV7-2 to TRBJ1-6; D is ambiguous. This CDR3 has 13 residues. Trimming took off 5 bases at V and 2 bases at J, with 4 bases between the two ends. Germline loops: CDR1 SGHTA, CDR2 FQGNSA. This chain's CDR3 is CASSPAYNSPLHF. The CDR3 bases are TGTGCCAGCAGCCCAGCCTATAATTCACCCCTCCACTTT. The variable domain in full, with the rest retrieved from reference TRBV7-2 and TRBJ1-6, is GAGVSQSPSNKVTEKGKDVELRCDPISGHTALYWYRQSLGQGLEFLIYFQGNSAPDKSGLPSDRFSAERTGGSVSTLTIQRTQQEDSAVYLCASSPAYNSPLHFGNGTRLTVT.

This clonotype was observed a handful of times. The V call is TRBV28, the J call TRBJ2-3, with 7 bases identical to TRBD2. This CDR3 is 14 amino acids long. Trimming removed 7 bases from V and 4 bases from J; junction bases left unmatched: 8. The germline V gene has CDR1 MDHEN and CDR2 SYDVKM. CDR3 region: CASNPRGRADTQYF. As DNA, the CDR3 is TGTGCCAGCAACCCCAGAGGGAGGGCAGATACGCAGTATTTT.

This clonotype was detected many times. The V and J genes are TRBV6-1 and TRBJ1-1, with TRBD1 matching 7 bases. V lost 2 bases and J lost 7; bases outside the gene matches: 10. Germline values: CDR1 MNHNS, CDR2 SASEGT. This CDR3 contains 15 residues. In nucleotides, the CDR3 is TGTGCCAGCAGTGAAAAGGGGACAGAACTCAATGAAGCTTTCTTT. This encodes CASSEKGTELNEAFF.

The table lists this clonotype with many counts. This CDR3 reads CASGTGLGSYQETQYF. In nucleotides, the CDR3 is TGTGCCAGCGGCACAGGGCTGGGGTCCTACCAAGAGACCCAGTACTTC. The gene calls are TRBV27 and TRBJ2-5, with D possibly TRBD1 on 6 matching bases. Germline CDR1 and CDR2: MNHEY and SMNVEV (reference sequence). V was clipped by 8 bases and J by 0 bases, with 19 bases between them. The CDR3 runs 16 residues.

This clonotype was picked up a small number of times. The rearrangement links TRBV18 to TRBJ2-6, with D perhaps given as TRBD1 or TRBD2 (5 bases each). The CDR3 contains 17 residues. Trimming left V 6 bases short and J 2 bases short, with 17 bases between. The V gene's germline CDR1 is KGHSH and CDR2 LQKENI. CDR3 sequence reads: CASSGTSFNTGANVLTF. The CDR3 DNA reads TGTGCCAGCTCCGGGACGTCTTTTAACACTGGGGCCAACGTCCTGACTTTC.

This clonotype appeared many times. The chain uses TRBV30 and TRBJ2-7; D is undetermined. CDR3 length: 13 residues. The V gene lost 2 bases and the J gene lost 4 bases, with 12 bases spanning the gap. From germline, CDR1 is GTSNPN and CDR2 SVGIG (reference sequence). The CDR3 DNA sequence: TGTGCCTGGAGTAATACAGATACTTACGAGCAGTACTTC. Residues: CAWSNTDTYEQYF.

In the case of this clonotype: A much larger clone differs from this one at a single base, so this may be a read error. V is TRBV20-1 and J is TRBJ2-7; the D gene is possibly TRBD1 (5 bases). The CDR3 is 15 residues long. CDR1 and CDR2 (germline): DFQATT, SNEGSKA (reference sequence). The V end lost 6 bases, the J end lost 1 base, and 19 bases lay between the germline ends. CDR3 DNA: TGCAGTGCAGGGCCCCCCAAGGGGCAATCCTACGAGCAGTACTTC. Translated, it gives CSAGPPKGQSYEQYF.

This clonotype has only a few counts. The J gene is TRBJ2-7, the V gene TRBV9; 8 positions match TRBD2. The CDR3 consists of 16 residues. With V trimmed by 0 bases and J by 5 bases, 10 bases remained unmatched. CDR1 SGDLS and CDR2 YYNGEE come from the germline V gene. The CDR3: CASSVVPSGSLDEQYF. The CDR3, as DNA: TGTGCCAGCAGCGTAGTCCCCAGCGGGAGTCTCGACGAGCAGTACTTC.

This chain uses TRBV2 with TRBJ1-6; 7 bases match TRBD1. The CDR3 sequence is 17 residues long. Per germline, CDR1 SNHLY and CDR2 FYNNEI. Unmatched junction bases numbered 11, after V lost 2 bases and J lost 7 bases. The CDR3 reads CASSEPTGRRSNSPLHF. CDR3 nucleotide sequence: TGTGCCAGCAGTGAACCGACAGGGAGACGTTCGAATTCACCCCTCCACTTT.

This clonotype was recorded a few times. This chain links TRBV5-1 with TRBJ1-2; no firm D call. The CDR3 runs 13 residues. V gave up 4 bases and J gave up 7 bases, with 14 bases separating them. CDR1 SGHRS and CDR2 YFSETQ come from the germline V gene. In DNA form, the CDR3 reads TGCGCCAGCAGCGTGCAGGCGAACGCTGGCTACACCTTC. Amino acid sequence: CASSVQANAGYTF.

This clonotype was seen repeatedly, ten times or more. This sequence joins TRBV6-5 and TRBJ2-1; TRBD2 aligns across 11 bases. The CDR3 runs 18 residues. Losses at the gene ends were 3 bases for V and 0 bases for J; bases not matched to a gene: 7. Germline V gene sequence: CDR1 MNHEY, CDR2 SVGAGI. The CDR3: CASSYSSGRFSSYNEQFF. In DNA, the CDR3 is TGTGCCAGCAGTTATTCTAGCGGGAGGTTTAGCTCCTACAATGAGCAGTTCTTC.

This clonotype was observed a few times. A much larger clone differs by one base, so this may be a read error. Written as DNA, the CDR3 is TGTGCCTGGAGTGGGTACTACGAGCAGTACTTC. This codes for CAWSGYYEQYF. This rearrangement joins TRBV30 to TRBJ2-7; D call uncertain. The germline gives CDR1 GTSNPN, CDR2 SVGIG (reference sequence). Trimming pared 1 base from V and 3 bases from J, leaving 4 bases between. The CDR3 contains 11 residues.

Turning to this clonotype: Given a far larger clone just one base away, this is likely a sequencing read error. The chain carries TRBV11-2 and TRBJ2-5, with unresolved D. The J call may be wrong; the DNA end is better matched by TRBJ2-1. The CDR3 runs to 13 residues. Germline values: CDR1 SGHAT, CDR2 FQNNGV. The CDR3: CASSLGNAYEQFF. The CDR3, as DNA: TGTGCCAGCAGCTTAGGGAATGCCTACGAGCAGTTCTTC.